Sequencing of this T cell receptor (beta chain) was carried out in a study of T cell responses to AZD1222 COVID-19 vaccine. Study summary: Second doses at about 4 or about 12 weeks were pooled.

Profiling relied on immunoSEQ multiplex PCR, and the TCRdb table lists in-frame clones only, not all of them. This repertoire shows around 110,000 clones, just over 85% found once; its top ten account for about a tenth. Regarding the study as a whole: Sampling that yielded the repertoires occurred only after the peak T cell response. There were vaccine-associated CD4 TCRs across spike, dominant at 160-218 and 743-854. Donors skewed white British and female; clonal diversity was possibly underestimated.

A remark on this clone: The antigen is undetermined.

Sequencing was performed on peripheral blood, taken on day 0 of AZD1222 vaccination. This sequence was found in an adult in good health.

As DNA, the CDR3 is TGTGCCAGCAGCTTAGGGCTAGCGGGGTCCTACGAGCAGTACTTC. Translation gives CASSLGLAGSYEQYF. The rearrangement joins TRBV7-9 to TRBJ2-7; 9 bases match TRBD2. This CDR3 comprises 15 residues. Germline V gene sequence: CDR1 SEHNR, CDR2 FQNEAQ (reference sequence). Unmatched junction bases numbered 2, after V lost 1 base and J lost 1 base.